The T cell receptor beta chain under discussion was sequenced for a study of cytomegalovirus exposure and HLA in healthy donors. Overall study findings and caveats: Common viral pathogens (according to a later analysis) appeared linked to several of the most significant clusters. TCR beta chains numbering some 150 were designated cytomegalovirus-associated. TCR beta chain V- and J-gene trimming was linked, in a later analysis, to a missense variant in DCLRE1C. Roughly uniform depth of sequencing across donors was assumed in presence/absence analyses.

With 60 Vbeta and 13 Jbeta primers, the PCR was carried out. Profiling relied on immunoSEQ multiplex PCR, and the TCRdb table lists in-frame clones only, not all of them. Among 100,000 or so clones, about four fifths were seen once, and the ten largest hold 1% to 1.5%. This clone was seen a few times. Its antigen remains unidentified. V was pared by 4 bases and J by 5 bases, with 9 bases between. The CDR3 extends over 13 amino acids. The germline V gene encodes CDR1 MGHRA and CDR2 YSYEKL. Sequenced material: PBMCs. The V and J genes are TRBV4-1 and TRBJ1-5; a possible D gene is TRBD1 (6 bases). The sequence was collected from a man aged 35 to 55 in good health and CMV-seronegative. The CDR3 sequence: CASSPPGDQPQHF. CDR3 nucleotide sequence: TGCGCCAGCAGCCCCCCAGGGGATCAGCCCCAGCATTTT.